Here is one T cell receptor beta chain with its context. This table comes from immunoSEQ multiplex PCR, and its TCRdb copy is limited to in-frame clones, with some not included. The sample holds around 150,000 clones, 60% to 85% seen once. The record originates from a study of blood T cell repertoires in COVID-19. From germline, CDR1 is SGHAT and CDR2 FQNNGV. Trimming cost V 1 base and J 0 bases; bases outside gene matches: 7. The CDR3 extends over 17 amino acids. The sequence was obtained from a man aged 65 to 85 with acute or convalescent COVID-19. The sequenced sample consisted of peripheral blood. V is TRBV11-2 and J is TRBJ1-1, with 8 nucleotides matching TRBD1. This CDR3 reads CASSLGGTGLLNTEAFF. Written as DNA, the CDR3 is TGTGCCAGCAGCTTAGGAGGGACAGGCCTTTTGAACACTGAAGCTTTCTTT.